Below are 20 T cell receptor beta chains sequenced from a single sample in a study of cytomegalovirus exposure and HLA in healthy donors. This PCR relied on a set of 60 Vbeta primers and 13 Jbeta primers. Using immunoSEQ multiplex PCR, the repertoire was profiled, and TCRdb retains in-frame clones only, with some absent. The sample contains about 160,000 clones, around 79% of which appear only once. Sequencing was performed on PBMCs. Receptors originate from a man between 18 and 35 years old in good health and CMV-seronegative.

The J gene is TRBJ1-1, the V gene TRBV4-1, with 9 bases fitting TRBD1. Trimming took 3 bases from V and 4 from J; bases not matched to a gene: 3. Germline V gives CDR1 MGHRA, CDR2 YSYEKL. There are 14 residues in the CDR3. CDR3 in DNA: TGCGCCAGCAGCCAGGGGACAGGGCCCACTGAAGCTTTCTTT. This sequence encodes CASSQGTGPTEAFF.

The gene calls are TRBV6-5 and TRBJ1-2, with D unresolved. Germline CDR1 and CDR2: MNHEY and SVGAGI. V was cut by 2 bases and J by 1 base, with 8 bases left in between. The CDR3 loop spans 14 amino acids. CDR3 coding DNA: TGTGCCAGCAGTTACCTCCCGAGTAACTATGGCTACACCTTC. Amino acid sequence: CASSYLPSNYGYTF.

The rearrangement uses TRBV10-3 and TRBJ2-7; 13 bases agree with TRBD2. The CDR3 sequence is 13 residues long. Germline CDR1 reads ENHRY; CDR2 reads SYGVKD. V gave up 7 bases and J gave up 4 bases; unmatched junction bases: 1. For the CDR3, the DNA is TGTGCCATCAAACTAGCGGGAGGGTACGAGCAGTACTTC. This translates into CAIKLAGGYEQYF.

The V gene is TRBV4-1, the J gene TRBJ1-5; TRBD1 agrees at 7 bases. The CDR3 covers 17 residues. J was trimmed by 0 bases and V by 4 bases; bases with no gene match: 9. The germline gives CDR1 MGHRA, CDR2 YSYEKL. The CDR3 nucleotides read TGCGCCAGCAGCCCCCGGGACAGCCAACATAGCAATCAGCCCCAGCATTTT. It yields the protein CASSPRDSQHSNQPQHF.

The chain couples TRBV6-1 to TRBJ2-3, with TRBD2 matching over 9 bases. V gave up 2 bases and J gave up 0 bases; unmatched junction bases: 9. Per the germline V gene, CDR1 is MNHNS and CDR2 is SASEGT. This CDR3 has 18 amino acids. The CDR3 DNA is TGTGCCAGCAGTGAATGGGGAGCGGGAGGACCGAGCACAGATACGCAGTATTTT. Amino acid sequence: CASSEWGAGGPSTDTQYF.

V usage is TRBV5-4 and J usage is TRBJ2-7, with 8 positions matching TRBD2. Germline CDR1 is SGHNT and CDR2 is YYREEE (reference sequence). Trimming cost V 0 bases and J 4 bases; bases outside gene matches: 6. The CDR3 extends over 15 amino acids. The CDR3 DNA reads as TGTGCCAGCAGCTTGGCTCCGGGAGGGTCATACGAGCAGTACTTC. Translating it yields CASSLAPGGSYEQYF.

The gene calls are TRBV6-4 and TRBJ2-1; TRBD2 aligns across 8 bases. The germline V gene encodes CDR1 MRHNA and CDR2 SNTAGT. The CDR3 consists of 15 residues. V lost 2 bases to trimming and J lost 9 bases; unmatched junction nucleotides: 9. CDR3 sequence reads: CASSDGEREFGEQFF. The CDR3 DNA sequence: TGTGCCAGCAGTGACGGAGAGCGGGAGTTTGGTGAGCAGTTCTTC.

DNA of the CDR3: TGTGCCAGCAGCTCTTGGACTAGCGGGAGGGCAGATACGCAGTATTTT. Translation gives CASSSWTSGRADTQYF. This chain links TRBV7-8 with TRBJ2-3; 15 bases agree with TRBD2. This CDR3 comprises 16 residues. V was pared by 4 bases and J by 4 bases, with 3 bases of the junction left unmatched. CDR1 is SGHVS, CDR2 FQNEAQ, per germline.

The chain links TRBV28 to TRBJ2-2; a possible D gene is TRBD1 (6 bases). The CDR3 loop spans 14 amino acids. The V gene lost 7 bases and the J gene lost 0 bases, with 9 bases spanning the gap. Germline loops: CDR1 MDHEN, CDR2 SYDVKM. The CDR3 DNA follows: TGTGCCAGCACAGGACAGCCGAACACCGGGGAGCTGTTTTTT. This gives the protein CASTGQPNTGELFF.

The gene calls are TRBV10-3 and TRBJ2-2; weak D call: TRBD1 (6 bases). Trimming removed 4 bases from V and 4 bases from J, with 10 bases in between. CDR3 size: 14 residues. Germline V gives CDR1 ENHRY, CDR2 SYGVKD. CDR3 in DNA: TGTGCCATCAGTGCTCAGGGGAGCACCGGGGAGCTGTTTTTT. Translating gives CAISAQGSTGELFF.

The J gene is TRBJ2-1, the V gene TRBV19; TRBD1 matches 8 bases. J lost 5 bases, V lost 7 bases, and 7 bases had no gene match. Germline V CDR1 and CDR2: LNHDA, SQIVND (reference sequence). This CDR3 comprises 14 residues. This CDR3 reads CASTRTGYNNEQFF. The CDR3 DNA sequence: TGTGCCAGTACCCGGACAGGGTACAACAATGAGCAGTTCTTC.

This chain links TRBV7-8 with TRBJ2-7; D is ambiguous. This CDR3 contains 14 residues. Trimming cost V 5 bases and J 3 bases, with 14 bases left between them. Germline assignment: CDR1 SGHVS and CDR2 FQNEAQ. CDR3 region: CASSRSQPNYEQYF. For the CDR3, the DNA is TGTGCCAGCAGCCGGAGTCAGCCGAACTACGAGCAGTACTTC.

The chain recombines TRBV6-6 with TRBJ1-5; no firm D call. Between the trimmed V and J ends, which lost 5 bases and 5 bases, there was a span of 13 bases. Germline-derived CDR1 and CDR2 are MNHNY and SVGAGI (reference sequence). This CDR3 region has 14 residues. The CDR3 loop reads CASSRQEVDQPQHF. The DNA for the CDR3 is TGTGCCAGCAGTAGGCAGGAGGTCGATCAGCCCCAGCATTTT.

The chain links TRBV7-9 to TRBJ2-3; possibly TRBD2 for D (6 bases). Germline V gene sequence: CDR1 SEHNR, CDR2 FQNEAQ (reference sequence). There are 14 residues in the CDR3. The V end lost 4 bases, the J end lost 1 base, and 9 bases lay between the germline ends. This chain's CDR3 is CASSSSSGTDTQYF. DNA of the CDR3: TGTGCCAGCAGCTCTTCTAGCGGCACAGATACGCAGTATTTT.

This clone came up a few times. V and J are TRBV4-3 and TRBJ1-4, with D possibly TRBD1 on 5 matching bases. Between the trimmed V and J ends, which lost 0 bases and 8 bases, there was a span of 22 bases. The CDR3 consists of 18 residues. The germline V gene encodes CDR1 LGHNA and CDR2 YSLEER. CDR3 nucleotides: TGCGCCAGCAGCCAAGATTCGGACGGCGGAAGGGGAATGGAAAAACTGTTTTTT. It yields the protein CASSQDSDGGRGMEKLFF.

J is TRBJ2-7 and V is TRBV14; 7 bases fit TRBD2. V gave up 1 base and J gave up 2 bases; unmatched junction bases: 11. The germline V gene encodes CDR1 SGHDN and CDR2 FVKESK. The CDR3 runs to 17 residues. The CDR3 region is CASSQGGGSGATYEQYF. As DNA, the CDR3 is TGTGCCAGCAGCCAAGGTGGGGGAAGCGGGGCCACCTACGAGCAGTACTTC.

This rearrangement joins TRBV27 to TRBJ2-7; 8 positions agree with TRBD2. CDR1 and CDR2 from the germline V gene are MNHEY and SMNVEV (reference sequence). V was pared by 3 bases and J by 4 bases, with 11 bases of the junction left unmatched. This CDR3 comprises 16 residues. CDR3 DNA sequence: TGTGCCAGCAGTTTGATGATGGGTAGCGGGGAATACGAGCAGTACTTC. Amino acid sequence: CASSLMMGSGEYEQYF.

The chain employs TRBV19 and TRBJ2-7; D possibly corresponds to TRBD2 (6 bases). Looked up from germline, CDR1 is LNHDA and CDR2 is SQIVND (reference sequence). The CDR3 has 14 residues. Trimming stripped 6 bases from V and 3 bases from J, with 15 bases between. This chain's CDR3 is CASRSRESGYEQYF. In DNA, the CDR3 is TGTGCCAGTAGAAGTCGGGAGTCGGGCTACGAGCAGTACTTC. The full variable domain, with the rest looked up from reference TRBV19 and TRBJ2-7, is DGGITQSPKYLFRKEGQNVTLSCEQNLNHDAMYWYRQDPGQGLRLIYYSQIVNDFQKGDIAEGYSVSREKKESFPLTVTSAQKNPTAFYLCASRSRESGYEQYFGPGTRLTVT.

The rearrangement joins TRBV7-9 to TRBJ1-1; D gene uncertain. Germline-derived CDR1 and CDR2 are SEHNR and FQNEAQ (reference sequence). V was clipped by 1 base and J by 0 bases, with 9 bases between them. The CDR3 totals 15 residues. The CDR3 nucleotides read TGTGCCAGCAGCTTAGGGGAGGGTATGAACACTGAAGCTTTCTTT. Protein sequence: CASSLGEGMNTEAFF.

The rearrangement uses TRBV6-1 and TRBJ2-7; D may be TRBD2 (6 bases). Between the trimmed V and J ends, which lost 3 bases and 3 bases, there was a span of 12 bases. The germline V gene has CDR1 MNHNS and CDR2 SASEGT. The CDR3 sequence is 14 residues long. CDR3 loop: CASSEGGRSYEQYF. CDR3 DNA: TGTGCCAGCAGTGAGGGGGGACGGAGCTACGAGCAGTACTTC.